Listed here are 11 T cell receptor beta chains from one sample, sequenced in a study of blood T cell repertoires in COVID-19. Assay used: immunoSEQ multiplex PCR; TCRdb lists only in-frame clones, some missing. Here the sample spans 200,000 to 250,000 clones, 80% to 90% being singletons. Sequenced sample: PBMCs or T cells enriched from blood (not recorded which). The receptors were gathered from a woman aged 18-29 years in a cohort exposed to, infected with or recovered from COVID-19 (not recorded which).

The gene calls are TRBV29-1 and TRBJ2-2; unclear D gene. There are 11 residues in the CDR3. Looked up from germline, CDR1 is SQVTM and CDR2 is ANQGSEA. The V end was cut by 6 bases, the J end by 7 bases, with 9 bases between. The CDR3 sequence is CSVIAIGELFF. DNA of the CDR3: TGCAGCGTGATAGCTATCGGGGAGCTGTTTTTT.

V usage is TRBV3-1 (or the pseudogene TRBV3-2) and J usage is TRBJ1-2, with 8 bases matching TRBD1. This CDR3 spans 17 amino acids. Trimming took 0 bases from V and 8 from J; bases not matched to a gene: 14. The germline gives CDR1 LGHDT, CDR2 YNNKEL (reference sequence). The CDR3 nucleotides read TGTGCCAGCAGCCAAGAGCCCCACTTGGGACAGGAGAAGGGCTACACCTTC. Amino acids: CASSQEPHLGQEKGYTF.

The chain couples TRBV28 to TRBJ2-7, with 7 bases identical to TRBD1. This CDR3 has 14 residues. Unmatched junction bases numbered 10, after V lost 5 bases and J lost 6 bases. Germline CDR1 MDHEN, CDR2 SYDVKM. The CDR3 coding sequence is TGTGCCAGCAGTCCGGGGACAGCTCCGTCCGAGCAGTACTTC. This encodes CASSPGTAPSEQYF.

This clone is a singleton in its sample. The chain carries TRBV13 and TRBJ2-1, with 8 nucleotides matching TRBD2. The CDR3 is 15 amino acids. Trimming took 0 bases from V and 7 from J; bases not matched to a gene: 5. In germline, CDR1 is PRHDT, CDR2 FYEKMQ (reference sequence). The DNA for the CDR3 is TGTGCCAGCAGCTTAGGGGAACTAGCGGCGAATGAGCAGTTCTTC. Its protein product is CASSLGELAANEQFF.

J is TRBJ2-3 and V is TRBV14; no definite D call. CDR3 size: 13 residues. V shed 4 bases and J shed 6 bases, with 11 bases lying between them. Germline V CDR1 and CDR2: SGHDN, FVKESK. This CDR3 is CASSLIIEDTQYF. DNA of the CDR3: TGTGCCAGCAGCCTTATAATAGAGGATACGCAGTATTTT.

V is TRBV2 and J is TRBJ2-7; D unresolved. Trimming stripped 6 bases from V and 2 bases from J, with 11 bases between. The CDR3 loop spans 13 amino acids. Looked up from germline, CDR1 is SNHLY and CDR2 is FYNNEI. CDR3 nucleotides: TGTGCCAGCAGGAACAGCCTAACCTACGAGCAGTACTTC. It is translated as CASRNSLTYEQYF.

This sequence joins TRBV11-2 and TRBJ1-4; the match to TRBD1 covers 7 bases. Trimming at V came to 4 bases and at J to 5 bases, leaving 13 bases not matched to a gene. Per germline, CDR1 SGHAT and CDR2 FQNNGV. The CDR3 is 17 amino acids. The CDR3 is CASSSHPKGQRNEKLFF. The CDR3 region has the DNA TGTGCCAGCAGCTCCCATCCGAAGGGACAGAGGAATGAAAAACTGTTTTTT. Combining the CDR3 with reference TRBV11-2 and TRBJ1-4 gives the whole variable domain EAGVAQSPRYKIIEKRQSVAFWCNPISGHATLYWYQQILGQGPKLLIQFQNNGVVDDSQLPKDRFSAERLKGVDSTLKIQPAKLEDSAVYLCASSSHPKGQRNEKLFFGSGTQLSVL.

This chain connects TRBV27 to TRBJ1-2; TRBD1 agrees at 7 bases. V dropped 2 bases and J dropped 5; count of bases not matched to a gene: 11. The CDR3 has 16 residues. CDR1 and CDR2 from the germline V gene are MNHEY and SMNVEV (reference sequence). This chain's CDR3 is CASSLAPDRDRYGYTF. The CDR3 nucleotides are TGTGCCAGCAGTTTAGCGCCAGACCGGGACAGATATGGCTACACCTTC.

The rearrangement uses TRBV6-1 and TRBJ1-3; D remains ambiguous. V was trimmed by 2 bases and J by 2 bases, leaving 7 bases between them. CDR1 and CDR2 (germline): MNHNS, SASEGT. The CDR3 is 14 amino acids. This chain's CDR3 is CASSESRTGNTIYF. In DNA, the CDR3 is TGTGCCAGCAGTGAATCGAGAACTGGAAACACCATATATTTT.

The CDR3 DNA is TGTGCCAGCAGCCGAAGGGAGGGGCGGGCTTTCTTT. Residues: CASSRREGRAFF. The chain employs TRBV11-2 and TRBJ1-1; D might be TRBD1 (5 bases). Trimming stripped 5 bases from V and 11 bases from J, with 15 bases between. This CDR3 spans 12 amino acids. Germline CDR1 and CDR2: SGHAT and FQNNGV. The complete variable domain, with remaining parts taken from reference TRBV11-2 and TRBJ1-1, reads EAGVAQSPRYKIIEKRQSVAFWCNPISGHATLYWYQQILGQGPKLLIQFQNNGVVDDSQLPKDRFSAERLKGVDSTLKIQPAKLEDSAVYLCASSRREGRAFFGQGTRLTVV.

The chain couples TRBV5-5 to TRBJ1-5; perhaps TRBD1 as D (6 bases). The CDR3 has 16 amino acids. Deletions cut 4 bases from V and 7 bases from J, with 21 bases between. CDR1 SGHKS and CDR2 YYEKEE come from the germline V gene (reference sequence). The CDR3 here is CASSTLPTGSIQPQHF. The CDR3 DNA follows: TGTGCCAGCAGCACCCTACCGACAGGTAGCATACAGCCCCAGCATTTT.